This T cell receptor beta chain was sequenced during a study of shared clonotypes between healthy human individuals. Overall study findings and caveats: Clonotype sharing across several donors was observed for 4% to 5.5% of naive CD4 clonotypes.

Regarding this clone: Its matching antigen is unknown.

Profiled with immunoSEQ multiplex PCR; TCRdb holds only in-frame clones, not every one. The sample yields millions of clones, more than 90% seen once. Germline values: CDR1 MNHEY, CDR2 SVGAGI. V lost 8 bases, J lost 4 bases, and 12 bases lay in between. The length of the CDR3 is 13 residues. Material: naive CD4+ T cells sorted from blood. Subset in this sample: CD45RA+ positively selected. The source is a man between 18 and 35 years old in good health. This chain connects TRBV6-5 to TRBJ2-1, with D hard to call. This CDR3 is CASALVPYNEQFF. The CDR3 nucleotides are TGTGCCAGCGCTTTGGTCCCATACAATGAGCAGTTCTTC.